A selection of T cell receptor beta chains follows, all from one sample in a study of blood T cells in healthy people across ages. TCRdb reanalysed the 5' RACE reads using MiXCR and keeps one entry per CDR3 protein. The sample gives about 720,000 distinct CDR3 sequences, 22% of which show up once; roughly a fifth is in the top ten. Specimen: blood. These receptors all come from a man aged 65 to 79 in good health. Each CDR3 is given with its conserved first and last residue. Fields, in order: J gene, D gene, clone size, V gene, CDR3 DNA, CDR3 protein. The D gene is left open where the match is weak. A row's size may be missing; if present it is once, few, many or a size class.

TRBJ2-3	TRBD1	few	TRBV12-3/TRBV12-4	TGTGCCAGCACCGGGTCGGACAGGGGTGCAGATACGCAGTATTTT	CASTGSDRGADTQYF
TRBJ2-7	-	few	TRBV7-2	TGTGCCAGCAGCTTAAAGACCTCAGGCCGCGAGCAGTACTTC	CASSLKTSGREQYF
TRBJ1-5	-	few	TRBV6-1	TGTGCCAGCAGTGAAGCGGGGGGGGGTATTCAGCCCCAGCATTTT	CASSEAGGGIQPQHF
TRBJ1-5	-	-	TRBV20-1	TGCAGTGCTAGCCTAAGTAGAGGCAATCAGCCCCAGCATTTT	CSASLSRGNQPQHF
TRBJ2-2	-	many	TRBV9	TGTGCCAGCAGGGACGGCACGTCCGGGGAGCTGTTTTTT	CASRDGTSGELFF
TRBJ2-4	-	few	TRBV25-1	TGTGCCAGCTGGGGCGAGGGATCGGCCAAAAACATTCAGTACTTC	CASWGEGSAKNIQYF
TRBJ2-1	TRBD2	-	TRBV4-2	TGTGCCAGCAGCCAAGACGGGGGGGCATACAATGAGCAGTTCTTC	CASSQDGGAYNEQFF
TRBJ1-1	-	-	TRBV5-5	TGTGCCAGCAGCTTGAGGTCCGGGACTGAAGCTTTCTTT	CASSLRSGTEAFF
TRBJ1-2	-	few	TRBV21-1	TGTGCCAGCAGCAAAAATGGGTCCCGGACAGCCGTCAGCTATGGCTACACCTTC	CASSKNGSRTAVSYGYTF
TRBJ1-4	-	-	TRBV5-5	TGTGCCAGCAGCTTAGGTTGGTTGGCAGGGTCAAGTGAAAAACTGTTTTTT	CASSLGWLAGSSEKLFF
TRBJ2-1	-	few	TRBV9	TGTGCCAGCAGCGTAGCAGGGGGGCTACACAATGAGCAGTTCTTC	CASSVAGGLHNEQFF
TRBJ1-1	-	few	TRBV20-1	TGCAGTGCTAAGGCTATTATGGGGATAGAGGCTGAAGCTTTCTTT	CSAKAIMGIEAEAFF
TRBJ2-2	TRBD1	-	TRBV12-3/TRBV12-4	TGTGCCAGCATTAGGACAGGGTCGACCGGGGAGCTGTTTTTT	CASIRTGSTGELFF
TRBJ2-3	-	many	TRBV29-1	TGCAGCGTTGATATGGCTGGGGATCCGCAGTATTTT	CSVDMAGDPQYF
TRBJ2-1	TRBD2	-	TRBV29-1	TGCAGCGTTGTTGCGTCTAGCGGCAGATACAATGAGCAGTTCTTC	CSVVASSGRYNEQFF
TRBJ1-1	-	-	TRBV4-2	TGTGCCAGCAGCCAAGACGGGGGTTTAGGCACTGAAGCTTTCTTT	CASSQDGGLGTEAFF
TRBJ2-5	-	-	TRBV7-9	TGTGCCAGCATCCGCAAAGGAGGAGAGACCCAGTACTTC	CASIRKGGETQYF
TRBJ2-3	-	few	TRBV7-9	TGTGCCAGCAGCTTAATTTCTAGGATAAGAGATACGCAGTATTTT	CASSLISRIRDTQYF
TRBJ1-6	-	-	TRBV20-1	TGCAGTGCTATCCCCGCGGGAGGGGATGCCTATAATTCACCCCTCCACTTT	CSAIPAGGDAYNSPLHF